The TCR beta chain described here comes from a study of cytomegalovirus exposure and HLA in healthy donors. Study-wide context: The same platform was used for the 130 or so validation repertoires and the roughly 680 first-cohort repertoires, a later analysis reported. Study-wide results and limits: The authors listed 150 to 200 TCR beta chains as cytomegalovirus-associated. TCR clusters originating in the first cohort tended to co-occur in the 120 validation repertoires, according to a later analysis.

Remarks on this clone: What it binds is not known.

Germline loops: CDR1 SGHRS, CDR2 YFSETQ. This CDR3 is built from 17 residues. Between the trimmed V and J ends, which lost 1 base and 1 base, there was a span of 16 bases. Separation from the approximately 710-subject first cohort characterized the roughly 110-subject validation cohort, to which the donors belonged. TCRdb's copy holds only in-frame clones and misses some; the assay was immunoSEQ multiplex PCR. The sample yields 190,000 or so clones, about 80% seen once. The receptor was derived from a woman younger than 30 in good health and CMV-seropositive. The source material was PBMCs. The chain employs TRBV5-1 and TRBJ2-3; the D gene is possibly TRBD1 (6 bases). CDR3 region: CASSLLPQDRRTDTQYF. The CDR3 DNA reads TGCGCCAGCAGCTTGCTCCCCCAGGACAGACGCACAGATACGCAGTATTTT.